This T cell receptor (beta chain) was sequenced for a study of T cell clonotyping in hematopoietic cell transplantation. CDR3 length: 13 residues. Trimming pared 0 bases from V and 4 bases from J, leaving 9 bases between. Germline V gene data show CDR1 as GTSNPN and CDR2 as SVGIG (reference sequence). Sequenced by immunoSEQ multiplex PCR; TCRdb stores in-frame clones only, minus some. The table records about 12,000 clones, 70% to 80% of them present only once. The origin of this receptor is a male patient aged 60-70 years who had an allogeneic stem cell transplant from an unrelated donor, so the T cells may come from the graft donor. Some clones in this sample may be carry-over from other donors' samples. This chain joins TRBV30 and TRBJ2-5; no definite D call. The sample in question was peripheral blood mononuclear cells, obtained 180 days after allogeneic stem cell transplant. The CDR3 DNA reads TGTGCCTGGAGTGTTGGCCTTCGAGAGACCCAGTACTTC. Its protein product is CAWSVGLRETQYF.